The present TCR beta chain was sequenced within a study of regulatory T cells in long-lasting Graves disease (dated by TCRdb to about 2021). For the wider study: Persistent Graves' disease was defined as persistently positive TSH receptor autoantibodies together with antithyroid drug treatment for over 5 years. This study used TCR sequencing and RNA sequencing of peripheral blood to compare persistent Graves' disease patients against newly diagnosed Graves' disease patients. The study took place in China and was registered as a clinical trial. A total of 33 samples underwent TCR sequencing, from roughly 13 patients with persistent Graves' disease and some 20 patients with newly diagnosed Graves' disease. Antithyroid drugs had been taken for 10 to 13 years on average by persistent Graves' disease patients in the clinical cohort.

Comment on this clonotype: The antigen this receptor binds is unknown. This sequence may be a read error, since a much larger clone differs from it by one base.

The sample's time point label is to be understood as: persistent/refractory GD, antithyroid drugs over 5 years with positive TRAb. For both TCR sequencing and RNA sequencing, RNA was extracted from PBMCs using TRIzol. Graves' disease was diagnosed according to American Thyroid Association guidelines. Recruitment of patients was carried out at an endocrinology department in Xi'an, China. Each patient gave 8.5 to 9.5 milliliters of peripheral blood, collected in an EDTA anticoagulant tube. Ficoll Paque Plus density gradient separation was used to isolate PBMCs, and no further T cell sorting was performed. RNA quality was checked with an Agilent 2100 Bioanalyzer and agarose gel, and concentration with a NanoDrop 2000. Library preparation was by multiplex PCR. Instrument on record: Illumina HiSeq 4000. iRepertoire HTBI primers and Arm-PCR amplification of CDR3 regions were used to construct TCR beta libraries. Gel purification was performed on PCR products prior to sequencing. Per the original workflow: A total of some 60 TRBV and some 15 TRBJ segments were identified across samples and were used for gene usage analysis of CDR3 amino acid clonotypes. COPE and FqMerger were used to merge filtered high-quality paired reads into contigs. BLAST was used to align contigs to the IMGT TRBV, TRBD and TRBJ reference genes, and CDR3 was defined following IMGT. Any clonotype with a frequency above 0.1% was counted as a highly expanded clone. Shannon entropy served as the measure of repertoire diversity, while the Gini coefficient captured V-J evenness. Public clonotypes were defined as clonotypes shared by more than one individual. TCRdb trimmed public reads at Q25 via fastp, called clones via MiXCR and kept in-frame beta chains. For every CDR3 protein sequence, its rows merge into one entry that carries the most common genes and DNA. The V and J calls here are based on TCRdb, not the publication. This sample comprises over 650,000 distinct CDR3 sequences, 25% to 30% of them detected only once. The top ten clones comprise about 40% of the sample.

CDR1 is given as MNHNS and CDR2 as SASEGT, both from the germline V gene. The CDR3, from cysteine to phenylalanine, totals 14 residues. CDR3 DNA is the only sequence kept; it has 42 bases, read in frame from the first base. Study-wide findings and limitations: The small sample size was acknowledged by the authors as a limitation that may reduce accuracy. More public clonotypes were shared among persistent patients (roughly 3,000) than among newly diagnosed patients (over 900). Persistent Graves' disease patients showed lower TCR Shannon entropy and fewer highly expanded clones than newly diagnosed patients, suggesting clonal expansion. Sequencing and analysis were limited to the TCR beta chain. Because the primary lesion, thyroid tissue, could not be accessed, the study looked at peripheral blood alone. Preferential use of TRBV28, TRBJ1-2 and TRBJ2-5 was observed in persistent disease, whereas TRBV20-1 and TRBJ2-1 were favored in newly diagnosed disease.

The receptor comes from a female donor with Graves disease. This chain is built from TRBV6-1 and TRBJ1-2, and 8 bases in between align with TRBD1. Sequenced here: peripheral blood mononuclear cells (PBMCs), sampled when the disease was refractory, from a patient treated with antithyroid drugs. The DNA reads as follows: TGTGCCAGCAGCTCCGGACAGGGAGAGTATGGCTACGCCTTC. Its product reads: CASSSGQGEYGYAF.